These T cell receptor beta chains were read from a single sample in a study of CD8 T cells in ankylosing spondylitis. In TCRdb, the 5' RACE reads were re-called with MiXCR into one record per CDR3 protein. The table shows approximately 400,000 distinct CDR3 sequences, with 20% to 30% occurring only once. Sequenced material: blood, either unsorted or a sorted T cell fraction (not recorded which). The receptors were sampled from a male donor with ankylosing spondylitis. The CDR3 runs from the conserved cysteine through the conserved F or W. D genes are given only for firm matches. The size field is filled for only some rows; it gives once, few, many or a size class.

d_call	clone_size	v_call	j_call	cdr3_nt	cdr3_aa
TRBD2	few	TRBV29-1	TRBJ2-3	TGCAGCGTTGAAGTCGGGAGGGCCTTTTTGGATACGCAGTATTTT	CSVEVGRAFLDTQYF
-	-	TRBV9	TRBJ2-3	TGTGCCAGCAGCGTTCGATTTAGGGTGAACACAGATACGCAGTATTTT	CASSVRFRVNTDTQYF
TRBD2	few	TRBV14	TRBJ2-1	TGTGCCAGCAGCCAAACCCGGGCTAGCGGCCTCTACAATGAGCAGTTCTTC	CASSQTRASGLYNEQFF
-	-	TRBV25-1	TRBJ2-2	TGTGCCAGCAGGGGGGGCCAGCGACCCACCGGGGAGCTGTTTTTT	CASRGGQRPTGELFF
TRBD2	-	TRBV29-1	TRBJ2-5	TGCAGCGTTGAGAGAGCGGGAGTCAAAGAGACCCAGTACTTC	CSVERAGVKETQYF
-	-	TRBV24-1	TRBJ2-3	TGTGCCACCAGTGATTTTGGCGTCGCAGATACGCAGTATTTT	CATSDFGVADTQYF
-	few	TRBV5-1	TRBJ1-5	TGCGCCAGCAGCTTGGGGACACTCGGGAGCAATCAGCCCCAGCATTTT	CASSLGTLGSNQPQHF
-	once	TRBV11-2	TRBJ2-5	TGTGCCAGCAGCTTAGATCGGGGCGGAGGGAAGACCCAGTACTTC	CASSLDRGGGKTQYF
-	-	TRBV7-9	TRBJ1-4	TGTGCCAGCAGCTCCAATGGGGAAAAACTGTTTTTT	CASSSNGEKLFF
-	-	TRBV12-3/TRBV12-4	TRBJ2-1	TGTTTAGGCGTAGTTCGGAATGAGCAGTTCTTC	CLGVVRNEQFF
-	many	TRBV7-9	TRBJ2-1	TGTGCCAGCAGCTTAAGAGGGACCCCCTACAATGAGCAGTTCTTC	CASSLRGTPYNEQFF
-	few	TRBV20-1	TRBJ1-2	TGCAGTGCCGAGGGGGGCTATGGCTACACCTTC	CSAEGGYGYTF
TRBD1	few	TRBV10-3	TRBJ1-2	TGTGCCTCCGGGACAGCTAACTATGGCTACACCTTC	CASGTANYGYTF
TRBD1	-	TRBV5-1	TRBJ2-1	TGCGCCAGCAGCTTGGGTGAGGACAGGGGGCGACATGAGCAGTTCTTC	CASSLGEDRGRHEQFF
-	-	TRBV12-3/TRBV12-4	TRBJ2-5	TGTGCCAGCAGTTTTTGGAGGGGGCGGGAGACCCAGTACTTC	CASSFWRGRETQYF
TRBD1	many	TRBV29-1	TRBJ1-2	TGCAGCGTCGACAGGGGGGATGGCTACACCTTC	CSVDRGDGYTF
-	-	TRBV25-1	TRBJ2-5	TGCGCTAGTCGAGGGGAAAAGACCCAGTACTTC	CASRGEKTQYF
TRBD1	few	TRBV27	TRBJ1-2	TGTGCCAGCAGTTTAAGGGACAGGGGGCTTCACTATGGCTACACCTTC	CASSLRDRGLHYGYTF
-	few	TRBV12-3/TRBV12-4	TRBJ1-2	TGTGCCAGCAGTCTTGGACTTGACTATGGCTACACCTTC	CASSLGLDYGYTF
-	few	TRBV20-1	TRBJ2-3	TGCAGTGCTAGACGAGGGGGCGTTCAGCGCGGGGGGACGCAGTATTTT	CSARRGGVQRGGTQYF
TRBD1	-	TRBV5-6	TRBJ1-1	TGTGCCAGCAGCGCCTCGGGACAGATTAGGGTAGCTTTCTTT	CASSASGQIRVAFF
TRBD2	many	TRBV12-3/TRBV12-4	TRBJ2-5	TGTGCCAGCAGGGGGACTAGCGGGAGAGAGACCCAGTACTTC	CASRGTSGRETQYF
-	-	TRBV20-1	TRBJ2-1	TGCAGTGCTAGCGACAGGACGGGATGGGGCGCTGAGCAGTTCTTC	CSASDRTGWGAEQFF
-	few	TRBV5-1	TRBJ2-7	TGCGCCAGCGGAAGCTCCTACGAGCAGTACTTC	CASGSSYEQYF
TRBD2	few	TRBV3-1	TRBJ2-2	TGTGCCAGCAGCTTCTCCGGGACTAGCGGGACCGGGGAGCTGTTTTTT	CASSFSGTSGTGELFF
TRBD1	-	TRBV7-9	TRBJ2-2	TGTGCCAGCAGCAGACCGGGACAGGGGGCCGGGGAGCTGTTTTTT	CASSRPGQGAGELFF
-	few	TRBV20-1	TRBJ1-5	TGCAGTGCTATCGGGACACTTCTCGGGCAGCCCCAGCATTTT	CSAIGTLLGQPQHF
-	-	TRBV14	TRBJ1-1	TGTGCCAGCAGCCAAGTGACTGCTCATGAAGCTTTCTTT	CASSQVTAHEAFF
TRBD1	-	TRBV5-1	TRBJ1-4	TGCGCCAGCAGCGGCAGGGGGAGTGATGAAAAACTGTTTTTT	CASSGRGSDEKLFF
-	-	TRBV18	TRBJ1-1	TGTGCCAGCTCACCTCGGACCTCGAACACTGAAGCTTTCTTT	CASSPRTSNTEAFF
-	-	TRBV29-1	TRBJ2-1	TGCAGCGTTGGCCCGACGTACACGGACAATGAGCAGTTCTTC	CSVGPTYTDNEQFF
TRBD1	-	TRBV7-9	TRBJ1-2	TGTGCCAGCAGCGTGGGCCCGACAGGGACGTATGGCTACACCTTC	CASSVGPTGTYGYTF
TRBD2	-	TRBV11-2	TRBJ2-1	TGTGCCAGCAGCTTACTAGCGGGAGTTTTAAATGAGCAGTTCTTC	CASSLLAGVLNEQFF
-	few	TRBV20-1	TRBJ2-3	TGCAGTGCTCCCCGGGACCCCACTGCGGATACGCAGTATTTT	CSAPRDPTADTQYF
-	-	TRBV7-9	TRBJ2-1	TGTGCCAGCAGCTTAATGGCTAGTTCGAATGAGCAGTTCTTC	CASSLMASSNEQFF
-	few	TRBV29-1	TRBJ2-7	TGCAGCGTCGCCGCGCTGGGGTCCGGGCAGTACTTC	CSVAALGSGQYF
-	-	TRBV20-1	TRBJ2-5	TGCAGTGCTAGAGCCCCGACAGCGGGAGAGACCCAGTACTTC	CSARAPTAGETQYF
TRBD2	-	TRBV11-2	TRBJ2-3	TGTGCCAGCAGCCCCCCCCCACTAGCGGGAGCTGATACGCAGTATTTT	CASSPPPLAGADTQYF
-	-	TRBV15	TRBJ1-4	TGTGCCACCAGCAGAGATCGGAGGGGAAAACTGTTTTTT	CATSRDRRGKLFF
-	few	TRBV5-6	TRBJ2-5	TGTGCCAGCAGCTTCGGAGCGGGCATATCGGGAGAGACCCAGTACTTC	CASSFGAGISGETQYF
TRBD1	-	TRBV3-1	TRBJ2-7	TGTGCCAGCAGCCAAGGACAGGGGGCAGACGAGCAGTACTTC	CASSQGQGADEQYF
-	-	TRBV7-2	TRBJ2-2	TGTGCCATCCCCCCTAAAAGGGAGCTGACGAACACCGGGGAGCTGTTTTTT	CAIPPKRELTNTGELFF
-	few	TRBV12-3/TRBV12-4	TRBJ2-1	TGTGCCAGCAGTTATAGGGATGAGCAGTTCTTC	CASSYRDEQFF
TRBD2	-	TRBV10-3	TRBJ2-5	TGTGCCATCAGCCCTAGGACTAGCGGAGAGACCCAGTACTTC	CAISPRTSGETQYF
TRBD1	few	TRBV2	TRBJ2-6	TGTGCCAGCAGTTGGGGACAGGCTGTTGGGGCCAACGTCCTGACTTTC	CASSWGQAVGANVLTF
TRBD1	-	TRBV6-5	TRBJ1-4	TGTGCCAGCAGTTACTTTGGACAGGGCGCAACTAATGAAAAACTGTTTTTT	CASSYFGQGATNEKLFF
-	-	TRBV9	TRBJ2-1	TGTGCCAGCAGCGTAGCGGGAGTCGGTTACAATGAGCAGTTCTTC	CASSVAGVGYNEQFF
TRBD2	-	TRBV2	TRBJ2-1	TGTGCCAGCAGTGGAAGGACTAGCGGCTACAATGAGCAGTTCTTC	CASSGRTSGYNEQFF
-	-	TRBV5-1	TRBJ2-7	TGCGCCAGCAGCTTGACTGCAGGATCGGGCGAGCAGTACTTC	CASSLTAGSGEQYF
TRBD2	few	TRBV5-1	TRBJ2-1	TGCGCCAGCAGCTTGAGTCTAGCGGGCTTCTCCTACAATGAGCAGTTCTTC	CASSLSLAGFSYNEQFF